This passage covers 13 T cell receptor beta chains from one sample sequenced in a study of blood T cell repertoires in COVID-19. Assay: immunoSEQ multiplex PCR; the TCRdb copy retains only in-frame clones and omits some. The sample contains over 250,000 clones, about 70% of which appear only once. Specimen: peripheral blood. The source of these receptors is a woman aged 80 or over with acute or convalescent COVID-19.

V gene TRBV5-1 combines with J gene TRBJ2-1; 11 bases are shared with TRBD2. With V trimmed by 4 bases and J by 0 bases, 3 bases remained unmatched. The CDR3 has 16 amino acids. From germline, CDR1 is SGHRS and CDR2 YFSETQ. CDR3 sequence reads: CASSPGLAGSYNEQFF. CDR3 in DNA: TGCGCCAGCAGCCCAGGACTAGCGGGCTCCTACAATGAGCAGTTCTTC.

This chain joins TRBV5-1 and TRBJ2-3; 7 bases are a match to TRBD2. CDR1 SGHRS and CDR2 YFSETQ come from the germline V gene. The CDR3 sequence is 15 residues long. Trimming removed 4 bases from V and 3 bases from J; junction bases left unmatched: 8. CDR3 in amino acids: CASSLPGGGTDTQYF. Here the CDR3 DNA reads TGCGCCAGCAGCCTACCCGGGGGAGGGACAGATACGCAGTATTTT. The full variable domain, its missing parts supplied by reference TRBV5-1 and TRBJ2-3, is KAGVTQTPRYLIKTRGQQVTLSCSPISGHRSVSWYQQTPGQGLQFLFEYFSETQRNKGNFPGRFSGRQFSNSRSEMNVSTLELGDSALYLCASSLPGGGTDTQYFGPGTRLTVL.

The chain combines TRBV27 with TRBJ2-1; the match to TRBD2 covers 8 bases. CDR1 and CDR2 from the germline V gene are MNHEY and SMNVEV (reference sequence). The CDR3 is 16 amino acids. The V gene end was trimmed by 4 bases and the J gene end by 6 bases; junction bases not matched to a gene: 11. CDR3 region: CASSSLGLVIRNEQFF. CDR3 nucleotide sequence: TGTGCCAGCAGTTCATTGGGACTAGTAATACGCAATGAGCAGTTCTTC.

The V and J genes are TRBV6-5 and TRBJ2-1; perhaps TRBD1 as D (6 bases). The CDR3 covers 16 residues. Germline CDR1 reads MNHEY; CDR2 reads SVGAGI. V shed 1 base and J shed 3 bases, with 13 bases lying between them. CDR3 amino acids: CASSYLGAPSYNEQFF. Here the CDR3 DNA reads TGTGCCAGCAGTTACTTGGGGGCCCCCAGCTACAATGAGCAGTTCTTC.

This CDR3 reads CASSSLNEKLFF. As DNA, the CDR3 is TGTGCCAGCAGCTCCCTAAATGAAAAACTGTTTTTT. This chain uses TRBV7-9 with TRBJ1-4; D not certain. Germline V gives CDR1 SEHNR, CDR2 FQNEAQ (reference sequence). The CDR3 length is 12 residues. With 4 bases removed from V and 5 bases from J, the gap between germline ends came to 5 bases.

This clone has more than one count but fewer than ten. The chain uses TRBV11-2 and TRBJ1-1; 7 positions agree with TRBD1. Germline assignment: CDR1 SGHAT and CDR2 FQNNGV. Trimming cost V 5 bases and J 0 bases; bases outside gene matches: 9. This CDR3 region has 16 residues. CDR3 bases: TGTGCCAGCAGCCCGGGACAGCTAATCCTGAACACTGAAGCTTTCTTT. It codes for CASSPGQLILNTEAFF.

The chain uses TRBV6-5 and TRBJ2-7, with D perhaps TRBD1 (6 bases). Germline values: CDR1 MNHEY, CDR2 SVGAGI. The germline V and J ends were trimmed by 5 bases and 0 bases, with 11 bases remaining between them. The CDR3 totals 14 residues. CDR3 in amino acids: CASSTTGNSYEQYF. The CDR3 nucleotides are TGTGCCAGCAGTACGACAGGAAACTCCTACGAGCAGTACTTC.

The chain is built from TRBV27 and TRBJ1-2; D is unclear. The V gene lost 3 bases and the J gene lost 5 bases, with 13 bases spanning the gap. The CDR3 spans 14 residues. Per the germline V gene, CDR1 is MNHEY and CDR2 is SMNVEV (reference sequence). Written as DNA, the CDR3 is TGTGCCAGCAGTTTGTCTGGAGGGAGGTATGGCTACACCTTC. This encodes CASSLSGGRYGYTF.

The CDR3: CASSEAHRPQETQYF. CDR3 nucleotide sequence: TGTGCCAGCAGTGAAGCGCACAGACCCCAAGAGACCCAGTACTTC. V and J are TRBV6-1 and TRBJ2-5; D not resolved. V shed 0 bases and J shed 1 base, with 9 bases lying between them. The length of the CDR3 is 15 residues. Germline CDR1 MNHNS, CDR2 SASEGT.

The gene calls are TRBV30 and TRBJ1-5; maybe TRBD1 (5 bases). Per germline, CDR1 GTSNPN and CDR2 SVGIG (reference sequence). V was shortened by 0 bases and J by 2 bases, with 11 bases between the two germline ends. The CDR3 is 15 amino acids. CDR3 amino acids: CAWSVPGVRNQPQHF. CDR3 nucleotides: TGTGCCTGGAGTGTACCGGGGGTACGCAATCAGCCCCAGCATTTT.

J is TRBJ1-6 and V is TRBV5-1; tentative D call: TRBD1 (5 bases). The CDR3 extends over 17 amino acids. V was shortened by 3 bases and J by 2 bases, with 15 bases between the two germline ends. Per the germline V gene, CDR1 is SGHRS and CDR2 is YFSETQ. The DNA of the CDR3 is TGCGCCAGCAGCTCTGGGGCTGAGGATACCTATAATTCACCCCTCCACTTT. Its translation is CASSSGAEDTYNSPLHF.

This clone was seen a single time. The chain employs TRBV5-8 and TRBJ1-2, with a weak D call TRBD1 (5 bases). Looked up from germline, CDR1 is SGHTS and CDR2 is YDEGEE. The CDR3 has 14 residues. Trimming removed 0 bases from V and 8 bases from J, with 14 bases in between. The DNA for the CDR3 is TGTGCCAGCAGCTTGGTCGGAGGGGCTAGAGGCTACACCTTC. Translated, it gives CASSLVGGARGYTF.

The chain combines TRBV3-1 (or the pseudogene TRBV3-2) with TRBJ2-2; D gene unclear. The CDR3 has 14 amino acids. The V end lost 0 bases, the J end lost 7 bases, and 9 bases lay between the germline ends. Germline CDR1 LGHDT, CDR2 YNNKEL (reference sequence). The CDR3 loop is CASSQDWSGGELFF. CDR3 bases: TGTGCCAGCAGCCAAGATTGGTCAGGCGGGGAGCTGTTTTTT.